This T cell receptor beta chain was obtained from a study of CD8 T cells in ankylosing spondylitis. General study findings and limits: One TCR beta motif, made up of fewer than 10 highly homologous variants, appeared characteristic of ankylosing spondylitis blood.

Using quantitative 5'-RACE with molecular barcodes, the authors made TCR beta libraries. TCRdb processed the 5' RACE reads anew with MiXCR; each CDR3 protein has one entry. The sample yields 220,000 or so distinct CDR3 sequences, roughly a tenth seen once. CDR3 length equals 17 residues. CDR1 and CDR2 from the germline V gene are SGHTA and FQGNSA. Trimming removed 0 bases from V and 0 bases from J, with 12 bases in between. About this clonotype: The antigen remains unidentified.

The chain combines TRBV7-2 with TRBJ2-1, with no clear D. The receptor comes from a male donor with ankylosing spondylitis or in good health (not recorded which). The specimen was blood, either unsorted or a sorted T cell fraction (not recorded which). The CDR3 DNA is TGTGCCAGCAGCTTAGCAAGCGCACTCAGCTCCTACAATGAGCAGTTCTTC. As protein: CASSLASALSSYNEQFF.